The present T cell receptor beta chain was sequenced within a study of T-cell reconstitution after alpha-beta-depleted transplantation in children. V dropped 1 base and J dropped 2 bases, with 18 bases sitting between them. The CDR3 contains 17 residues. Germline assignment: CDR1 SGHDT and CDR2 YYEEEE. Unique molecular identifiers were used to barcode this TCRbeta library. TCRdb analysed the PCR reads with MiXCR anew, one entry per CDR3 protein. The sample has about 500,000 distinct CDR3 sequences; about 33% are singletons. This material consisted of PBMCs from the stem cell graft donor, taken from the stem cell graft. The receptor was derived from a human donor who donated a stem cell graft to a child with aplastic anemia. The rearrangement joins TRBV5-6 to TRBJ2-5, with D unclear. CDR3: CASSLSPFLGTQETQYF. CDR3 nucleotides: TGTGCCAGCAGCTTGTCGCCTTTTCTGGGAACTCAAGAGACCCAGTACTTC.